Shown below are 24 T cell receptor beta chains from a single sample sequenced in a study of somatic mutations in cytotoxic T cells in rheumatoid arthritis. Assay: immunoSEQ multiplex PCR; the TCRdb copy retains only in-frame clones and omits some. The sample lists fewer than 25,000 clones; over 70% were seen once. The sample was CD8+ T cells sorted from blood. These TCRs come from a woman in her forties or fifties in good health.

The chain has TRBV5-1 and TRBJ1-5; no clear D. Germline CDR1 reads SGHRS; CDR2 reads YFSETQ. V was trimmed by 6 bases and J by 4 bases, leaving 8 bases between them. The CDR3 runs 12 residues. The CDR3 spells CASKYPNQPQHF. For the CDR3, the DNA is TGCGCCAGCAAATACCCTAATCAGCCCCAGCATTTT.

V usage is TRBV18 and J usage is TRBJ2-7; TRBD1 matches at 9 bases. The CDR3 loop spans 17 amino acids. J gave up 3 bases and V 5 bases, and 14 bases lay outside the gene matches. From germline, CDR1 is KGHSH and CDR2 LQKENI. The CDR3 DNA sequence: TGTGCCAGCTCAACGGAGCCCGGGACAGGGCTATTCTACGAGCAGTACTTC. The encoded protein is CASSTEPGTGLFYEQYF.

This chain links TRBV21-1 with TRBJ1-1; the D call TRBD1 from the table was never checked on the DNA. TRBV21-1 is a pseudogene segment. The CDR3 has 15 residues. The DNA of the CDR3 is TGTGCCAGCAGCAATGGGCAGGGTCGTGGCACTGAAGCTTTCTTT. This sequence encodes CASSNGQGRGTEAFF.

The chain combines TRBV9 with TRBJ1-6, with D possibly being TRBD1 (5 bases). The germline V and J ends were trimmed by 4 bases and 5 bases, with 16 bases remaining between them. The CDR3 spans 16 residues. In germline, CDR1 is SGDLS, CDR2 YYNGEE. CDR3 nucleotide sequence: TGTGCCAGCAGCTCAGAGCCGGGGCCACATAATTCACCCCTCCACTTT. This codes for CASSSEPGPHNSPLHF.

The CDR3 here is CASSPQGGHNEKLFF. In nucleotides, the CDR3 is TGTGCCAGCAGTCCCCAGGGGGGGCATAATGAAAAACTGTTTTTT. This chain connects TRBV28 to TRBJ1-4; 7 bases fit TRBD1. The V gene end was trimmed by 5 bases and the J gene end by 4 bases; junction bases not matched to a gene: 7. The CDR3 consists of 15 residues. Germline assignment: CDR1 MDHEN and CDR2 SYDVKM.

This chain links TRBV5-6 with TRBJ2-7; 7 nucleotides match TRBD2. Losses at the gene ends were 0 bases for V and 2 bases for J; bases not matched to a gene: 5. Germline CDR1 and CDR2: SGHDT and YYEEEE. This CDR3 region has 15 residues. The CDR3 loop is CASSLGAGSAYEQYF. CDR3 DNA: TGTGCCAGCAGCTTGGGAGCGGGGTCAGCCTACGAGCAGTACTTC.

The rearrangement links TRBV19 to TRBJ1-5; a possible D gene is TRBD1 (6 bases). The V end lost 5 bases, the J end lost 0 bases, and 17 bases lay between the germline ends. The CDR3 is 17 residues long. CDR1 is LNHDA, CDR2 SQIVND, per germline (reference sequence). For the CDR3, the DNA is TGTGCCAGTAGTGTGCGGACAGAAGCTTATAGCAATCAGCCCCAGCATTTT. This translates into CASSVRTEAYSNQPQHF.

This rearrangement joins TRBV4-1 to TRBJ2-2, with D maybe TRBD1 (6 bases). V gave up 7 bases and J gave up 0 bases, with 12 bases separating them. The CDR3 covers 15 residues. Germline V CDR1 and CDR2: MGHRA, YSYEKL. CDR3: CASTQGTANTGELFF. Written as DNA, the CDR3 is TGCGCCAGCACCCAGGGGACGGCGAACACCGGGGAGCTGTTTTTT.

This clone was recorded a few times. The chain joins TRBV13 to TRBJ1-2; 11 bases fit TRBD1. With 5 bases clipped from V and 4 bases from J, the junction kept 3 bases outside the gene matches. Germline CDR1 PRHDT, CDR2 FYEKMQ (reference sequence). The length of the CDR3 is 14 residues. The CDR3 sequence: CASSPGTGGYGYTF. In DNA, the CDR3 is TGTGCCAGCAGCCCCGGGACAGGGGGCTATGGCTACACCTTC.

V is TRBV7-8 and J is TRBJ2-1, with TRBD2 as a possible D gene (5 bases). This CDR3 has 17 amino acids. With 4 bases removed from V and 3 bases from J, the gap between germline ends came to 19 bases. Germline CDR1 reads SGHVS; CDR2 reads FQNEAQ. CDR3 region: CASSSPRTFTLYNEQFF. CDR3 DNA sequence: TGTGCCAGCAGCTCCCCGAGGACTTTCACTCTCTACAATGAGCAGTTCTTC.

The chain has TRBV6-6 and TRBJ1-1; unclear D gene. The CDR3 sequence is 12 residues long. Per the germline V gene, CDR1 is MNHNY and CDR2 is SVGAGI (reference sequence). Trimming took 6 bases from V and 2 from J, leaving 7 bases between them. The CDR3 here is CASSQQNTEAFF. For the CDR3, the DNA is TGTGCCAGCAGCCAACAAAACACTGAAGCTTTCTTT.

The J gene is TRBJ2-6, the V gene TRBV19, with D possibly matching TRBD2 (6 bases). The ends were cut back, 3 bases at V and 2 bases at J, with 8 bases in the middle. The CDR3 runs 15 residues. The germline V gene encodes CDR1 LNHDA and CDR2 SQIVND (reference sequence). The CDR3 sequence: CASSMGGAGANVLTF. As DNA, the CDR3 is TGTGCCAGTAGTATGGGAGGCGCTGGGGCCAACGTCCTGACTTTC.

This clone was seen just once. The CDR3 here is CASSQEGRAGGVNEQFF. The DNA for the CDR3 is TGTGCCAGCAGCCAAGAAGGTCGAGCGGGAGGGGTCAATGAGCAGTTCTTC. The gene calls are TRBV14 and TRBJ2-1; TRBD2 agrees at 10 bases. V shed 0 bases and J 6 bases; nucleotides not matched to a gene: 8. CDR1 and CDR2 (germline): SGHDN, FVKESK. The CDR3 totals 17 residues.

This chain connects TRBV9 to TRBJ1-6; weak D call: TRBD1 (5 bases). Trimming took off 4 bases at V and 6 bases at J, with 14 bases between the two ends. CDR1 is SGDLS and CDR2 is YYNGEE in the germline V gene. The CDR3 loop spans 15 amino acids. CDR3 nucleotides: TGTGCCAGCAGCCCAACGGGGGTCTCTAATTCACCCCTCCACTTT. Translated, it gives CASSPTGVSNSPLHF.

The rearrangement joins TRBV19 to TRBJ2-7; possibly TRBD2 for D (6 bases). Looked up from germline, CDR1 is LNHDA and CDR2 is SQIVND (reference sequence). V lost 5 bases to trimming and J lost 3 bases, with 14 bases between them. The CDR3 is 14 amino acids. CDR3 amino acids: CASSPQKGGYEQYF. CDR3 in DNA: TGTGCCAGTAGTCCACAGAAGGGAGGCTACGAGCAGTACTTC. The variable domain in full, completed from reference TRBV19 and TRBJ2-7, reads DGGITQSPKYLFRKEGQNVTLSCEQNLNHDAMYWYRQDPGQGLRLIYYSQIVNDFQKGDIAEGYSVSREKKESFPLTVTSAQKNPTAFYLCASSPQKGGYEQYFGPGTRLTVT.

The genes are TRBV15 and TRBJ2-5; D unclear. Trimming took 4 bases from V and 3 from J, leaving 6 bases between them. CDR1 is LNHNV and CDR2 is YYDKDF in the germline V gene (reference sequence). The CDR3 runs 12 residues. The CDR3 bases are TGTGCCACCAGCACCACGGAAGAGACCCAGTACTTC. Translated, it gives CATSTTEETQYF. The full variable domain, in which reference TRBV15 and TRBJ2-5 provide the parts outside the CDR3, is DAMVIQNPRYQVTQFGKPVTLSCSQTLNHNVMYWYQQKSSQAPKLLFHYYDKDFNNEADTPDNFQSRRPNTSFCFLDIRSPGLGDTAMYLCATSTTEETQYFGPGTRLLVL.

The rearrangement joins TRBV5-4 to TRBJ2-1; 11 positions match TRBD2. The V and J ends lost 4 bases and 9 bases, in that order; junction bases with no gene match: 9. The germline V gene has CDR1 SGHNT and CDR2 YYREEE (reference sequence). This CDR3 comprises 15 residues. The CDR3: CASSEIAGGFGEQFF. CDR3 nucleotides: TGTGCCAGCAGCGAGATAGCGGGAGGGTTTGGTGAGCAGTTCTTC.

This chain joins TRBV5-5 and TRBJ1-5; D uncertain. Germline V gene lookup returns CDR1 SGHKS and CDR2 YYEKEE (reference sequence). This CDR3 spans 15 amino acids. V lost 4 bases to trimming and J lost 0 bases, with 11 bases between them. CDR3 nucleotides: TGTGCCAGCAGCGTCGGCGGCCTTAGCAATCAGCCCCAGCATTTT. Translated: CASSVGGLSNQPQHF.

This clone was picked up one time. V usage is TRBV19 and J usage is TRBJ1-4, with 7 nucleotides matching TRBD1. CDR3 length equals 15 residues. The V and J ends lost 3 bases and 8 bases, in that order; junction bases with no gene match: 9. Germline V gives CDR1 LNHDA, CDR2 SQIVND (reference sequence). The DNA of the CDR3 is TGTGCCAGTAGTATTGTTACAGGGGAAGGAGAAAAACTGTTTTTT. Amino acids: CASSIVTGEGEKLFF.

The rearrangement links TRBV5-4 to TRBJ1-4; D is ambiguous. CDR3 length: 15 amino acids. The germline V and J ends were trimmed by 1 base and 0 bases, with 7 bases remaining between them. Germline V gene sequence: CDR1 SGHNT, CDR2 YYREEE (reference sequence). The chain's CDR3 is CASSLWDATNEKLFF. DNA of the CDR3: TGTGCCAGCAGCTTGTGGGATGCAACTAATGAAAAACTGTTTTTT.

J is TRBJ2-5 and V is TRBV7-9; possible D gene TRBD2, 6 bases. Per the germline V gene, CDR1 is SEHNR and CDR2 is FQNEAQ (reference sequence). Deletions cut 3 bases from V and 2 bases from J, with 13 bases between. CDR3 size: 15 residues. CDR3 sequence reads: CASSLRDSTQETQYF. The CDR3 bases are TGTGCCAGCAGCTTGCGGGACTCCACTCAAGAGACCCAGTACTTC. The full variable domain, with the rest looked up from reference TRBV7-9 and TRBJ2-5, is DTGVSQNPRHKITKRGQNVTFRCDPISEHNRLYWYRQTLGQGPEFLTYFQNEAQLEKSRLLSDRFSAERPKGSFSTLEIQRTEQGDSAMYLCASSLRDSTQETQYFGPGTRLLVL.

This chain links TRBV6-5 with TRBJ1-2, with D perhaps TRBD1 (6 bases). Between the trimmed V and J ends, which lost 6 bases and 6 bases, there was a span of 17 bases. The CDR3 covers 14 residues. In germline, CDR1 is MNHEY, CDR2 SVGAGI. The CDR3 nucleotides read TGTGCCAGCAGGGTCTACGGGGGGGCAAATGGCTACACCTTC. Residues: CASRVYGGANGYTF.

This clone was recorded once. The gene calls are TRBV4-3 and TRBJ1-1, with D maybe TRBD1 (6 bases). Germline V gene lookup returns CDR1 LGHNA and CDR2 YSLEER. The V gene lost 0 bases and the J gene lost 4 bases, with 12 bases spanning the gap. The CDR3 loop spans 15 amino acids. The CDR3 sequence: CASSQDSGEGTEAFF. The CDR3 coding sequence is TGCGCCAGCAGCCAAGATTCAGGGGAAGGCACTGAAGCTTTCTTT.

This clone was detected once. The chain carries TRBV28 and TRBJ2-5, with 7 bases identical to TRBD2. Trimming removed 4 bases from V and 3 bases from J; junction bases left unmatched: 5. Per germline, CDR1 MDHEN and CDR2 SYDVKM. This CDR3 has 14 amino acids. DNA for the CDR3: TGTGCCAGCAGTTATTCTAGCGGAGAAGAGACCCAGTACTTC. It translates to CASSYSSGEETQYF.